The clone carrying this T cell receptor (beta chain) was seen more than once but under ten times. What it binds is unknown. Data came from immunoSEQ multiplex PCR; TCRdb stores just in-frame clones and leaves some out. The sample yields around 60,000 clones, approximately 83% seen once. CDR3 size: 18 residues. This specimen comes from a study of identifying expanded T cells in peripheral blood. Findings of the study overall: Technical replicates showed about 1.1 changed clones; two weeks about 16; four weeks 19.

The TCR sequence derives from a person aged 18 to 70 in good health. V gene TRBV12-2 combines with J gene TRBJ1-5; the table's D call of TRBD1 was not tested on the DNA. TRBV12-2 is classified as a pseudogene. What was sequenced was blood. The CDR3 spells CASRSPESQGDNNQPQHF. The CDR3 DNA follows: TGTGCAAGTCGCTCCCCTGAATCACAGGGGGATAACAATCAGCCCCAGCATTTT.